Each of the 29 T cell receptor beta chains below was sequenced from the same sample in a study of shared clonotypes between healthy human individuals. In the naive CD8 group, cells lacked CD45RO and were positively selected for CCR7, so terminally differentiated effector memory CD45RA+ cells were left out. TCRdb's copy holds only in-frame clones and misses some; the assay was immunoSEQ multiplex PCR. The table records around 2,000,000 clones, 85% to 95% of them present only once. The sequenced sample consisted of naive CD8+ T cells from PBMCs. The receptors derive from a man younger than 35 in good health. Some clones in this sample may be carry-over from other donors' samples.

In this sample, this clone turned up once. This rearrangement joins TRBV6-5 to TRBJ2-7, with 10 bases aligning to TRBD2. This CDR3 has 15 residues. Germline values: CDR1 MNHEY, CDR2 SVGAGI. V lost 4 bases to trimming and J lost 3 bases; unmatched junction nucleotides: 6. The CDR3 bases are TGTGCCAGCAGTTTGAAGACTAGCGGGTTCTACGAGCAGTACTTC. This gives the protein CASSLKTSGFYEQYF.

With regard to this clone: Other DNA sequences in this sample translate to the same CDR3. The chain carries TRBV27 and TRBJ2-7, with D possibly matching TRBD2 (7 bases). Germline loops: CDR1 MNHEY, CDR2 SMNVEV (reference sequence). V was shortened by 2 bases and J by 2 bases, with 10 bases between the two germline ends. The CDR3 contains 14 residues. The CDR3 DNA follows: TGTGCCAGCAGTTTAAGGGGGGGGACCTACGAGCAGTACTTC. Amino acids: CASSLRGGTYEQYF.

In the case of this clone: This could be a read error, since a much larger clone is one nucleotide away. This chain links TRBV11-1 with TRBJ2-7, with unresolved D. Germline V gene data show CDR1 as SGHAT and CDR2 as FQDESV (reference sequence). Trimming took off 1 base at V and 2 bases at J, with 3 bases between the two ends. The CDR3 consists of 12 residues. The CDR3 DNA sequence: TGTGCCAGCAGCTTAGGGGCCTACGAGCAGTACTTC. This gives the protein CASSLGAYEQYF.

This clone was observed a single time. The chain is built from TRBV30 and TRBJ2-3; no reliable D call. Germline V gives CDR1 GTSNPN, CDR2 SVGIG (reference sequence). There are 14 residues in the CDR3. V was cut by 3 bases and J by 11 bases, with 21 bases left in between. The CDR3 spells CAWSQPAMSVQQYF. The CDR3 DNA reads as TGTGCCTGGAGCCAACCGGCCATGTCCGTCCAGCAGTATTTT.

The V gene is TRBV27, the J gene TRBJ2-7; D is undetermined. CDR3 length: 16 amino acids. V was shortened by 5 bases and J by 2 bases, with 19 bases between the two germline ends. CDR1 MNHEY and CDR2 SMNVEV come from the germline V gene (reference sequence). The CDR3 here is CASSQLLQWGTYEQYF. In DNA form, the CDR3 reads TGTGCCAGCAGTCAACTTCTCCAGTGGGGTACCTACGAGCAGTACTTC.

Turning to this clone: The same CDR3 arises from other DNA sequences in this sample as well. The chain employs TRBV6-1 and TRBJ1-5, with 7 positions matching TRBD1. The CDR3 sequence is 13 residues long. Germline lookup yields CDR1 MNHNS and CDR2 SASEGT. With V trimmed by 6 bases and J by 1 base, 0 bases remained unmatched. DNA of the CDR3: TGTGCCAGCAGGACAGGGAGCAATCAGCCCCAGCATTTT. It encodes CASRTGSNQPQHF.

The chain has TRBV29-1 and TRBJ2-5, with 9 bases lining up with TRBD1. Germline CDR1 reads SQVTM; CDR2 reads ANQGSEA. V gave up 6 bases and J gave up 2 bases; unmatched junction bases: 10. The CDR3 covers 15 residues. This CDR3 reads CSVPGQGLWQETQYF. CDR3 sequence (DNA): TGCAGCGTGCCAGGACAGGGGTTATGGCAAGAGACCCAGTACTTC.

This clone appeared a single time. V and J are TRBV6-5 and TRBJ2-5; D is possibly TRBD1 (6 bases). Germline CDR1 MNHEY, CDR2 SVGAGI. V was shortened by 2 bases and J by 5 bases, with 18 bases between the two germline ends. The CDR3 is 16 amino acids. For the CDR3, the DNA is TGTGCCAGCAGTTACCGCGCAGGGGAGTGGCGGGAGACCCAGTACTTC. Amino acid sequence: CASSYRAGEWRETQYF.

CDR3 in amino acids: CASRPTGFQETQYF. CDR3 bases: TGTGCCAGCAGACCTACAGGGTTCCAAGAGACCCAGTACTTC. The V gene is TRBV25-1, the J gene TRBJ2-5, with D possibly matching TRBD1 (6 bases). CDR1 is MGHDK and CDR2 is SYGVNS in the germline V gene. Deletions cut 6 bases from V and 1 base from J, with 12 bases between. The CDR3 totals 14 residues.

The genes are TRBV5-8 and TRBJ2-3; 8 nucleotides agree with TRBD1. CDR1 is SGHTS and CDR2 is YDEGEE in the germline V gene. V trimming: 0 bases; J trimming: 0 bases; junction bases outside the gene matches: 3. This CDR3 is 16 amino acids long. The CDR3 nucleotides read TGTGCCAGCAGCTTGGGGACAGGGCGTAGCACAGATACGCAGTATTTT. Translation: CASSLGTGRSTDTQYF.

A word on this clone: It is likely a read error, because the conserved phenylalanine at the end of the CDR3 is missing. The DNA is omitted, as the CDR3 cannot be located on it reliably, and the CDR3 follows TCRdb's listing. This chain links TRBV2 with TRBJ2-7; the table's D call, TRBD1, was not checked against the DNA. 11 amino acids form the CDR3, both terminal residues included. The germline CDR1 and CDR2 sequences are SNHLY and FYNNEI. The CDR3 region is CASSEPGTGGS.

Worth noting for this clone: The identical CDR3 is also encoded by other nucleotide sequences in the sample. This sequence joins TRBV29-1 and TRBJ1-1; no reliable D call. V shed 7 bases and J shed 0 bases, with 6 bases lying between them. Germline V gives CDR1 SQVTM, CDR2 ANQGSEA. The CDR3 sequence is 11 residues long. The CDR3 nucleotides read TGCAGCGCGGGTTTGAACACTGAAGCTTTCTTT. It translates to CSAGLNTEAFF.

The chain uses TRBV19 and TRBJ2-1; 10 bases line up with TRBD2. Unmatched junction bases numbered 10, after V lost 8 bases and J lost 0 bases. The CDR3 is 17 residues long. Germline CDR1 LNHDA, CDR2 SQIVND (reference sequence). CDR3 bases: TGTGCCAGTCGGACTAGCGGAGGTTGGAGCTCCTACAATGAGCAGTTCTTC. Protein product: CASRTSGGWSSYNEQFF.

This clone was found once. The J gene is TRBJ1-1, the V gene TRBV6-5; the D is unclear. Trimming took off 0 bases at V and 0 bases at J, with 8 bases between the two ends. The V gene's germline CDR1 is MNHEY and CDR2 SVGAGI. The CDR3 has 15 amino acids. For the CDR3, the DNA is TGTGCCAGCAGTTACTCATCAGACCTGAACACTGAAGCTTTCTTT. It translates to CASSYSSDLNTEAFF.

The table lists this clone with a few counts. The rearrangement links TRBV6-1 to TRBJ1-5; 7 nucleotides match TRBD1. The CDR3 totals 17 residues. V shed 2 bases and J 0 bases; nucleotides not matched to a gene: 7. CDR1 and CDR2 (germline): MNHNS, SASEGT. The CDR3 sequence is CASSERGQIFSNQPQHF. The CDR3 nucleotides read TGTGCCAGCAGTGAAAGGGGGCAGATCTTTAGCAATCAGCCCCAGCATTTT.

The rearrangement uses TRBV28 and TRBJ2-1; TRBD1 might be the D (5 bases). This CDR3 spans 14 amino acids. Germline assignment: CDR1 MDHEN and CDR2 SYDVKM. The CDR3 reads CAIVQDPISDEQFF. In DNA, the CDR3 is TGTGCGATCGTACAGGACCCAATAAGCGATGAGCAGTTCTTC.

Of note for this clone: Other DNA sequences in this sample translate to the same CDR3. V is TRBV5-6 and J is TRBJ2-7, with D possibly matching TRBD1 (6 bases). CDR1 is SGHDT, CDR2 YYEEEE, per germline. The CDR3 sequence is 12 residues long. The ends were cut back, 5 bases at V and 1 base at J, with 7 bases in the middle. Here the CDR3 reads CASSTGSYEQYF. The CDR3 bases are TGTGCCAGCAGTACAGGGTCCTACGAGCAGTACTTC.

V and J are TRBV14 and TRBJ2-1, with D possibly TRBD1 on 6 matching bases. V was trimmed by 3 bases and J by 4 bases, leaving 16 bases between them. Germline CDR1 reads SGHDN; CDR2 reads FVKESK. The CDR3 covers 16 residues. The CDR3 nucleotides read TGTGCCAGCAGCCACGCGGACAGTGACGTATACAATGAGCAGTTCTTC. Translation: CASSHADSDVYNEQFF.

In this sample, this clone turned up a few times. The chain links TRBV10-1 to TRBJ1-5; tentatively, D is TRBD1 (5 bases). Deletions cut 3 bases from V and 6 bases from J, with 6 bases between. Germline V CDR1 and CDR2: WNHNN, SYGVQD (reference sequence). The CDR3 runs to 12 residues. The CDR3 DNA reads TGCGCCAGCAGTGACCAGGGTCAGCCCCAGCATTTT. This translates into CASSDQGQPQHF.

This sequence joins TRBV11-2 and TRBJ1-1; no reliable D call. The CDR3 covers 11 residues. CDR1 is SGHAT and CDR2 is FQNNGV in the germline V gene. V gave up 3 bases and J gave up 8 bases, with 7 bases separating them. CDR3 DNA: TGTGCCAGCAGCTTGGAGGAAGAAGCTTTCTTT. Encoded protein: CASSLEEEAFF. Full variable domain (outside the CDR3, taken from reference TRBV11-2 and TRBJ1-1): EAGVAQSPRYKIIEKRQSVAFWCNPISGHATLYWYQQILGQGPKLLIQFQNNGVVDDSQLPKDRFSAERLKGVDSTLKIQPAKLEDSAVYLCASSLEEEAFFGQGTRLTVV.

This chain uses TRBV27 with TRBJ2-1; a weak D match, TRBD2 (6 bases). V shed 3 bases and J shed 4 bases, with 13 bases lying between them. The CDR3 is made up of 15 amino acids. Germline-derived CDR1 and CDR2 are MNHEY and SMNVEV (reference sequence). The chain's CDR3 is CASSLQAGTYNEQFF. Written as DNA, the CDR3 is TGTGCCAGCAGTTTGCAGGCGGGGACTTACAATGAGCAGTTCTTC.

The V call is TRBV7-8, the J call TRBJ2-7; 14 positions match TRBD2. Germline V gene sequence: CDR1 SGHVS, CDR2 FQNEAQ. The CDR3 has 19 amino acids. J gave up 0 bases and V 3 bases, and 10 bases lay outside the gene matches. The CDR3 DNA follows: TGTGCCAGCAGCTTTGATGCCGGGACTAGCGGGAGCCCCTCCTACGAGCAGTACTTC. This sequence encodes CASSFDAGTSGSPSYEQYF.

The chain carries TRBV19 and TRBJ2-1; 9 nucleotides line up with TRBD2. Germline loops: CDR1 LNHDA, CDR2 SQIVND (reference sequence). V lost 4 bases and J lost 4; bases outside the gene matches: 8. This CDR3 region has 16 residues. CDR3 DNA: TGTGCCAGTAGTAGTAGGGCGGGAGGGAGGTACAATGAGCAGTTCTTC. This codes for CASSSRAGGRYNEQFF.

Points on this clone: Other DNA sequences in this sample translate to the same CDR3. DNA for the CDR3: TGCAGCGTTGTGGACAGGGACTATGGCTACACCTTC. This sequence encodes CSVVDRDYGYTF. The chain combines TRBV29-1 with TRBJ1-2; 8 nucleotides agree with TRBD1. The trim removed 4 bases at V and 3 bases at J, leaving 1 base unmatched. The CDR3 is made up of 12 amino acids. Germline V lookup: CDR1 SQVTM, CDR2 ANQGSEA.

This clone came up once. The chain couples TRBV4-1 to TRBJ2-7, with 7 positions matching TRBD2. The germline CDR1 and CDR2 sequences are MGHRA and YSYEKL. This CDR3 contains 15 residues. J gave up 7 bases and V 0 bases, and 9 bases lay outside the gene matches. CDR3 nucleotides: TGCGCCAGCAGCCAAGAACGCGGGAGCGCGGAGGAGCAGTACTTC. Residues: CASSQERGSAEEQYF.

The V call is TRBV18, the J call TRBJ1-1; no reliable D call. The germline gives CDR1 KGHSH, CDR2 LQKENI. The V end lost 6 bases, the J end lost 3 bases, and 8 bases lay between the germline ends. The CDR3 has 12 residues. CDR3 sequence reads: CASSLPHTEAFF. In nucleotides, the CDR3 is TGTGCCAGCTCCCTACCTCACACTGAAGCTTTCTTT.

V gene TRBV29-1 combines with J gene TRBJ2-1; D tentatively fits TRBD1 or TRBD2 (7 bases each). CDR3 length: 17 residues. V was cut by 1 base and J by 8 bases, with 24 bases left in between. CDR1 and CDR2 (germline): SQVTM, ANQGSEA. The chain's CDR3 is CSVEGELAAGGNYEQFF. The CDR3 DNA is TGCAGCGTTGAAGGGGAGCTAGCGGCAGGGGGTAACTATGAGCAGTTCTTC.

The genes are TRBV6-5 and TRBJ2-7; 10 bases are a match to TRBD2. V shed 5 bases, J shed 2 bases, and the junction held 3 bases outside the gene matches. The CDR3 spans 14 residues. CDR1 and CDR2 from the germline V gene are MNHEY and SVGAGI. The CDR3 DNA reads as TGTGCCAGCAGTATTAGCGGGAGGCCCTACGAGCAGTACTTC. Translating it yields CASSISGRPYEQYF.

The chain employs TRBV5-5 and TRBJ2-7; D may be TRBD1 (6 bases). CDR3 length: 14 amino acids. Per germline, CDR1 SGHKS and CDR2 YYEKEE (reference sequence). Trimming removed 0 bases at V and 2 bases at J, with 9 bases between. For the CDR3, the DNA is TGTGCCAGCAGCTTGGGACAGGCAACCTACGAGCAGTACTTC. Translating it yields CASSLGQATYEQYF.